Listed below are T cell receptor beta chains from one sample, sequenced in a study of CD8+CD57+ T cells in acquired aplastic anemia. TCRdb processed the reads anew with MiXCR; each CDR3 protein has one entry. The sample includes about 180,000 distinct CDR3 sequences, approximately 48% of them seen just once. Sequenced material: sorted CD4+, CD8+, or CD8+CD57+ T cells (not recorded which) from PBMCs. These TCRs come from a human donor with aplastic anemia. Both conserved end residues are part of each CDR3. The D gene is left open where the match is weak. Clone size is not always given. Where it is, it says once, few, many or a class for expanded clones.

j_call: TRBJ2-1; d_call: NA; v_call: TRBV7-2; clone_size: many; cdr3_nt: TGTGCCAGCAGCCCCCAACTGGGTCGGGGAAATGAGCAGTTCTTC; cdr3_aa: CASSPQLGRGNEQFF
j_call: TRBJ2-7; d_call: NA; v_call: TRBV9; clone_size: NA; cdr3_nt: TGTGCCGGCAGCCCCGGGGGGACAGGATTTCCCTACGAGCAGTACTTC; cdr3_aa: CAGSPGGTGFPYEQYF
j_call: TRBJ2-5; d_call: NA; v_call: TRBV5-1; clone_size: NA; cdr3_nt: TGCGCCAGCAGCTTGGCGCAGGCCGAAGGGGAGACCCAGTACTTC; cdr3_aa: CASSLAQAEGETQYF
j_call: TRBJ2-7; d_call: TRBD1; v_call: TRBV29-1; clone_size: many; cdr3_nt: TGCAGCGTCGACCCGGGACAGGGCTACGAGCAGTACTTC; cdr3_aa: CSVDPGQGYEQYF
j_call: TRBJ1-3; d_call: NA; v_call: TRBV20-1; clone_size: many; cdr3_nt: TGCAGTGCTAGGCCGACAGAGAAAGGAAACACCATATATTTT; cdr3_aa: CSARPTEKGNTIYF
j_call: TRBJ1-5; d_call: TRBD1; v_call: TRBV10-2; clone_size: NA; cdr3_nt: TGCGCCAGCAGTGAAGTTGCAGGGGGTATTCAGCCCCAGCATTTT; cdr3_aa: CASSEVAGGIQPQHF
j_call: TRBJ1-2; d_call: NA; v_call: TRBV7-9; clone_size: NA; cdr3_nt: TGTGCCAGCAGCGTATTACAGGGTAATGGCTACACCTTC; cdr3_aa: CASSVLQGNGYTF
j_call: TRBJ1-2; d_call: NA; v_call: TRBV6-1; clone_size: NA; cdr3_nt: TGTGCCAGCAGGCTGTACCGGGGGACGGAGACTAACTATGGCTACACCTTC; cdr3_aa: CASRLYRGTETNYGYTF
j_call: TRBJ1-6; d_call: NA; v_call: TRBV27; clone_size: many; cdr3_nt: TGTGCCAGCAGTTCTACCGAGTGGGGGTTTGGTTCACCCCTCCACTTT; cdr3_aa: CASSSTEWGFGSPLHF
j_call: TRBJ1-5; d_call: NA; v_call: TRBV25-1; clone_size: NA; cdr3_nt: TGTGCCAGCAGTCGCAACATTATGTCAGGGTTGGGTTCGAGCAATCAGCCCCAGCATTTT; cdr3_aa: CASSRNIMSGLGSSNQPQHF
j_call: TRBJ1-4; d_call: NA; v_call: TRBV10-3; clone_size: many; cdr3_nt: TGTGCCATCAGTAGTGGAGGGTCAACTAATGAAAAACTGTTTTTT; cdr3_aa: CAISSGGSTNEKLFF
j_call: TRBJ2-1; d_call: TRBD2; v_call: TRBV4-1; clone_size: few; cdr3_nt: TGCGCCAGCAGCTCTAGTCGGGCTAATAGCGGGGGGGCGTTAAATGAGCAGTTCTTC; cdr3_aa: CASSSSRANSGGALNEQFF
j_call: TRBJ2-2; d_call: NA; v_call: TRBV7-3; clone_size: many; cdr3_nt: TGTGCCAGCAGCGCCGGGACGACGAACACCGGGGAGCTGTTTTTT; cdr3_aa: CASSAGTTNTGELFF
j_call: TRBJ1-2; d_call: TRBD1; v_call: TRBV5-8; clone_size: many; cdr3_nt: TGTGCCAGCAGCTACGGACAGGCACCTAACTATGGCTACACCTTC; cdr3_aa: CASSYGQAPNYGYTF
j_call: TRBJ2-7; d_call: TRBD1; v_call: TRBV5-4; clone_size: many; cdr3_nt: TGTGCCAGCAGCTCGATGGGACAGGGGCAGCAGTACTTC; cdr3_aa: CASSSMGQGQQYF
j_call: TRBJ2-1; d_call: NA; v_call: TRBV10-3; clone_size: few; cdr3_nt: TGTGCCACCTTACAGGGTAAAGAGTTCTTC; cdr3_aa: CATLQGKEFF
j_call: TRBJ2-7; d_call: NA; v_call: TRBV11-2; clone_size: many; cdr3_nt: TGTGCCAGCAGGAAAGACCCGGACAGCTACGAGCAGTACTTC; cdr3_aa: CASRKDPDSYEQYF
j_call: TRBJ2-3; d_call: NA; v_call: TRBV25-1; clone_size: NA; cdr3_nt: TGTGCCAGCAGTGAATCGGGCCTCAACCCCACAGATACGCAGTATTTT; cdr3_aa: CASSESGLNPTDTQYF